This T cell receptor beta chain was identified during a study of metastatic and nonmetastatic thyroid tumors. Overall study: For malignant and benign thyroid patients, tumor or nodule tissue and blood were the sources whose repertoires were compared. General study results and limits: According to reports, the diversity of TCR beta was significantly higher in malignant thyroid tumors than in benign nodules, and this held in both blood and tumor samples.

Per the original data handling: CDR3 differences across clinicopathological groups were used to build a distant-metastasis classifier for papillary thyroid cancer. TCRdb re-called the PCR reads with MiXCR. For this entry, the V and J calls and clone size follow TCRdb and not the study's own pipeline. The profile covers fewer than 20,000 clones, with 23% appearing a single time and less than 15% taken by the ten largest. No patient had received any treatment before thyroid surgery. This clone is medium-sized within its sample. No antigen is known for it. This CDR3 region has 12 residues. The V and J ends lost 0 bases and 8 bases respectively, with 6 bases between them.

The source of this sequence is a female donor with papillary thyroid cancer or a benign thyroid nodule (not recorded which). Some clones in this sample may be carry-over from other donors' samples. Sequencing used tumor tissue. This rearrangement joins TRBV12-3 or TRBV12-4 to TRBJ2-3; no definite D call. CDR3 residues: CASSLAEVTQYF. The CDR3, as DNA: TGTGCCAGCAGTTTAGCGGAAGTTACGCAGTATTTT.